Listed below are T cell receptor beta chains from one sample, sequenced in a study of Tregs in tolerant kidney transplant recipients. Profiling relied on immunoSEQ multiplex PCR, and the TCRdb table lists in-frame clones only, not all of them. The sample carries about 240,000 clones, 65% to 85% recorded once. What was sequenced was CD4+ T cells from blood. These receptors originate from a human donor in good health. The CDR3 runs from the conserved cysteine through the conserved F or W. D genes are given only for firm matches. Clone size is given for some rows only: seen once, a few or many times, or a class if the clone is expanded.

V gene: TRBV7-3; J gene: TRBJ2-1; D gene: NA; clone size: NA; CDR3 DNA: TGTGCCAGCAGCTCCGGACCAGTGTCCTACAATGAGCAGTTCTTC; CDR3 protein: CASSSGPVSYNEQFF
V gene: TRBV7-9; J gene: TRBJ1-1; D gene: NA; clone size: NA; CDR3 DNA: TGTGCCAGCAGCACACCCCCCAGGGGAAAGAACACTGAAGCTTTCTTT; CDR3 protein: CASSTPPRGKNTEAFF
V gene: TRBV9; J gene: TRBJ1-1; D gene: NA; clone size: few; CDR3 DNA: TGTGCCAGCAGCGTAGTCCCGGGGCGGACTGAAGCTTTCTTT; CDR3 protein: CASSVVPGRTEAFF
V gene: TRBV29-1; J gene: TRBJ2-1; D gene: NA; clone size: NA; CDR3 DNA: TGCAGCGTGGGGACCAGGTCAAGCGGGTACAATGAGCAGTTCTTC; CDR3 protein: CSVGTRSSGYNEQFF
V gene: TRBV5-8; J gene: TRBJ2-3; D gene: NA; clone size: NA; CDR3 DNA: TGTGCCAGCAGCTTGGCGGGGATAAGCACAGATACGCAGTATTTT; CDR3 protein: CASSLAGISTDTQYF
V gene: TRBV7-9; J gene: TRBJ1-4; D gene: TRBD1; clone size: NA; CDR3 DNA: TGTGCCAGCAGACCCGGGACAGGGAACGAAAAACTGTTTTTT; CDR3 protein: CASRPGTGNEKLFF
V gene: TRBV2; J gene: TRBJ2-3; D gene: TRBD2; clone size: NA; CDR3 DNA: TGTGCCAGCAGAGAAGCGGGGCCGGGAGATACGCAGTATTTT; CDR3 protein: CASREAGPGDTQYF
V gene: TRBV11-2; J gene: TRBJ1-3; D gene: NA; clone size: few; CDR3 DNA: TGTGCCAGCAGCTCAGGGGCTGGAAACACCATATATTTT; CDR3 protein: CASSSGAGNTIYF
V gene: TRBV29-1; J gene: TRBJ2-1; D gene: TRBD2; clone size: NA; CDR3 DNA: TGCAGCGTCCCCAAGGGGAGGAGTGGGAGGGATGAGCAGTTCTTC; CDR3 protein: CSVPKGRSGRDEQFF
V gene: TRBV6-1; J gene: TRBJ2-2; D gene: NA; clone size: once; CDR3 DNA: TGTGCCAGCAGGGCAGGACTCACCGGGGAGCTGTTTTTT; CDR3 protein: CASRAGLTGELFF
V gene: TRBV5-8; J gene: TRBJ2-7; D gene: TRBD1; clone size: NA; CDR3 DNA: TGTGCCAGCAGCTTGGGGTTCGGGACAGGGGGCTACGAGCAGTACTTC; CDR3 protein: CASSLGFGTGGYEQYF
V gene: TRBV6-1; J gene: TRBJ2-7; D gene: TRBD1; clone size: NA; CDR3 DNA: TGTGCCAGCAGCCGACAGGGGAAGCAGTACTTC; CDR3 protein: CASSRQGKQYF
V gene: TRBV11-3; J gene: TRBJ2-6; D gene: TRBD1; clone size: once; CDR3 DNA: TGTGCCAGCAGCAGTCAGGGGGCTGGGGCCAACGTCCTGACTTTC; CDR3 protein: CASSSQGAGANVLTF
V gene: TRBV10-1; J gene: TRBJ2-3; D gene: TRBD1; clone size: NA; CDR3 DNA: TGCGCCAGCAGTGAGGATCTGGGACAGGGCTTTTACGGTACGCAGTATTTT; CDR3 protein: CASSEDLGQGFYGTQYF
V gene: TRBV2; J gene: TRBJ1-2; D gene: TRBD1; clone size: NA; CDR3 DNA: TGTGCCAGCAGTGATGGGCAGGGGGAACTCTATGGCTACACCTTC; CDR3 protein: CASSDGQGELYGYTF
V gene: TRBV7-9; J gene: TRBJ2-3; D gene: TRBD1; clone size: NA; CDR3 DNA: TGTGCCAGCAGCTTAGGAGGGACAGGGGGCACAGATACGCAGTATTTT; CDR3 protein: CASSLGGTGGTDTQYF
V gene: TRBV4-1; J gene: TRBJ2-3; D gene: TRBD1; clone size: NA; CDR3 DNA: TGCGCCAGCAGCCAGCCACCGATCCGACAGGGCTTAGGGGATACGCAGTATTTT; CDR3 protein: CASSQPPIRQGLGDTQYF
V gene: TRBV6-1; J gene: TRBJ2-7; D gene: NA; clone size: NA; CDR3 DNA: TGTGCCAGCAGTTCCCGCAGTAGCGGTATCTACGAGCAGTACTTC; CDR3 protein: CASSSRSSGIYEQYF
V gene: TRBV11-2; J gene: TRBJ1-2; D gene: NA; clone size: once; CDR3 DNA: TGTGCCAGCAGCTACCCAGTTGGGGGGTTGGGCTATGGCTACACCTTC; CDR3 protein: CASSYPVGGLGYGYTF
V gene: TRBV5-4; J gene: TRBJ2-7; D gene: NA; clone size: NA; CDR3 DNA: TGTGCCAGCAGCTTGAGGGCTGCGAACGAGCAGTACTTC; CDR3 protein: CASSLRAANEQYF
V gene: TRBV29-1; J gene: TRBJ1-2; D gene: NA; clone size: few; CDR3 DNA: TGCAGCGTTGGCGACAGGTTCTCTGGCTACACCTTC; CDR3 protein: CSVGDRFSGYTF
V gene: TRBV9; J gene: TRBJ2-1; D gene: TRBD2; clone size: NA; CDR3 DNA: TGTGCCAGCAGCGCGGGGACTAGCGGGGCCTACAATGAGCAGTTCTTC; CDR3 protein: CASSAGTSGAYNEQFF
V gene: TRBV5-8; J gene: TRBJ2-3; D gene: TRBD1; clone size: NA; CDR3 DNA: TGTGCCAGCAGCTTGGGGGCCGACAGGGTCCGAGATACGCAGTATTTT; CDR3 protein: CASSLGADRVRDTQYF
V gene: TRBV7-9; J gene: TRBJ2-1; D gene: NA; clone size: NA; CDR3 DNA: TGTGCCAGCACAGAGATGTATGAGCAGTTCTTC; CDR3 protein: CASTEMYEQFF
V gene: TRBV13; J gene: TRBJ2-5; D gene: NA; clone size: NA; CDR3 DNA: TGTGCCAGCAGCTTACAAGAGACCCAGTACTTC; CDR3 protein: CASSLQETQYF
V gene: TRBV28; J gene: TRBJ1-2; D gene: NA; clone size: once; CDR3 DNA: TGTGCCAGCAGTTTATGGGCGACAGAGACCTATGGCTACACCTTC; CDR3 protein: CASSLWATETYGYTF
V gene: TRBV5-4; J gene: TRBJ2-3; D gene: NA; clone size: NA; CDR3 DNA: TGTGCCAGCAGCTTGGTGGCAGGGGCCACAGATACGCAGTATTTT; CDR3 protein: CASSLVAGATDTQYF
V gene: TRBV7-9; J gene: TRBJ1-2; D gene: NA; clone size: NA; CDR3 DNA: TGTGCCAGCAGCCTAAAATATGGCTACACCTTC; CDR3 protein: CASSLKYGYTF
V gene: TRBV11-2; J gene: TRBJ2-1; D gene: NA; clone size: NA; CDR3 DNA: TGTGCCAGCAGCCCCTTCGATGAGCAGTTCTTC; CDR3 protein: CASSPFDEQFF